This entry features one TCR beta chain sequence. Its antigen is as yet unknown. Constant-segment primers were used for 5'RACE, and the resulting TCR alpha and TCR beta cDNA libraries carried sample barcodes and UMIs. TCRdb analysed the 5' RACE reads with MiXCR anew, one entry per CDR3 protein. The profile shows more than 45,000 distinct CDR3 sequences, over 8.5% of them singletons. Trimming removed 1 base at V and 7 bases at J, with 7 bases between. Germline V gene sequence: CDR1 LGHDT, CDR2 YNNKEL (reference sequence). CDR3 length: 13 amino acids. The data belong to a study of T-cell memory formation after mild COVID-19. The wider study: Across donors, TCR clusters were largely donor specific.

General observations from the study: For contracting clones, CD4+ ones sat mainly in CM and EM, CD8+ in EMRA. The study found balanced CD4/CD8 in clones contracting day 15 to 85 and a CD4+ lean in later expanders.

This chain links TRBV3-1 with TRBJ1-4; unclear D gene. The material sequenced was PBMCs or a T cell subset sorted from them (not recorded which). The receptor's source is an adult woman who had mild COVID-19 (a few samples of this study predate the infection). Cell type and time point are not known. The CDR3 reads CASSQVLGEKLFF. The CDR3 DNA follows: TGTGCCAGCAGCCAAGTGTTGGGTGAAAAACTGTTTTTT.